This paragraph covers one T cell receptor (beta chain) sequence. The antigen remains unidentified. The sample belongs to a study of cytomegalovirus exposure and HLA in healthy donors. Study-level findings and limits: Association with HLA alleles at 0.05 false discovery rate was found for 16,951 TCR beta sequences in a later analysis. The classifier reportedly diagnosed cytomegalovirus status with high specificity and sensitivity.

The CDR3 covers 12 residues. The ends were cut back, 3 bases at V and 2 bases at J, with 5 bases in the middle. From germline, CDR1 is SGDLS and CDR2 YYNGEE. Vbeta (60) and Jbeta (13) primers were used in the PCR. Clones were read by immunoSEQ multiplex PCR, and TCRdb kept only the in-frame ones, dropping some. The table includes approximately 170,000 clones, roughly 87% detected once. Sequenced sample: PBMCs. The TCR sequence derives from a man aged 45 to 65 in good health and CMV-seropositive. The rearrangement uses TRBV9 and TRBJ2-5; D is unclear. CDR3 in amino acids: CASSGRQETQYF. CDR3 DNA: TGTGCCAGCAGCGGGAGACAAGAGACCCAGTACTTC.